This TCR beta chain appears in the sequencing data of a study of T cell responses to AZD1222 COVID-19 vaccine. This clone was picked up one time. Its antigen is not identified. Study-wide points: Baseline serostatus was positive in only a handful of AZD1222 recipients. Targets within unmutated variant regions were reportedly found for nearly half of spike-specific TCRs. Most donors were white British and more were female, and clonal diversity was possibly underestimated. The repertoires were collected only after the peak T cell response.

V dropped 6 bases and J dropped 1; count of bases not matched to a gene: 7. The length of the CDR3 is 14 residues. Germline loops: CDR1 SQVTM, CDR2 ANQGSEA. Here immunoSEQ multiplex PCR was the method, and the copy in TCRdb shows in-frame clones only, minus some. The sample gives around 130,000 clones, 91% of which show up once; around 8% is in the top ten. Material: peripheral blood, obtained 28 days after the second dose of the MenACWY control vaccine. The chain joins TRBV29-1 to TRBJ1-2; 8 positions agree with TRBD1. This clonotype was obtained from an adult who received the MenACWY meningococcal vaccine as a control. CDR3 sequence: CSVQGQGFNYGYTF. In nucleotides, the CDR3 is TGCAGCGTGCAAGGACAGGGCTTTAACTATGGCTACACCTTC.